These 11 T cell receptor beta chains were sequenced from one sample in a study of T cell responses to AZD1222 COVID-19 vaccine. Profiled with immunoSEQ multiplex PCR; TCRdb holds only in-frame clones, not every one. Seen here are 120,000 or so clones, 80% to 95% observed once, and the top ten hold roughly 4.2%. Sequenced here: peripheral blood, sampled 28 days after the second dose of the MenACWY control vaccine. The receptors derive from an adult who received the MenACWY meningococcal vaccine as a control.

Here the CDR3 reads CASSLWPPRTGGPNSPLHF. As DNA, the CDR3 is TGTGCCAGCAGTTTATGGCCTCCCCGAACAGGGGGTCCTAATTCACCCCTCCACTTT. The V and J genes are TRBV28 and TRBJ1-6, with 8 bases identical to TRBD1. V gave up 0 bases and J gave up 6 bases; unmatched junction bases: 13. The CDR3 length is 19 residues. Germline CDR1 and CDR2: MDHEN and SYDVKM. Full variable domain (remainder filled in from reference TRBV28 and TRBJ1-6): DVKVTQSSRYLVKRTGEKVFLECVQDMDHENMFWYRQDPGLGLRLIYFSYDVKMKEKGDIPEGYSVSREKKERFSLILESASTNQTSMYLCASSLWPPRTGGPNSPLHFGNGTRLTVT.

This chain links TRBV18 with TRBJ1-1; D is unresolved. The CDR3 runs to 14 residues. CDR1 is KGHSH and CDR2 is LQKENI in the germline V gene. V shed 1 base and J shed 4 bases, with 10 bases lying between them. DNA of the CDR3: TGTGCCAGCTCACCACAGGGTGGCGGCACTGAAGCTTTCTTT. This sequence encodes CASSPQGGGTEAFF.

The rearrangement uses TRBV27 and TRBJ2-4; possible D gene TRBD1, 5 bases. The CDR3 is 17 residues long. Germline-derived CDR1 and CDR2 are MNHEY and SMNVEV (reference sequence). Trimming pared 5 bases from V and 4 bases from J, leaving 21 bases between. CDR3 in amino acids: CASSRKTLPDIKNIQYF. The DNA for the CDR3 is TGTGCCAGCAGTCGAAAAACTTTACCGGACATTAAAAACATTCAGTACTTC.

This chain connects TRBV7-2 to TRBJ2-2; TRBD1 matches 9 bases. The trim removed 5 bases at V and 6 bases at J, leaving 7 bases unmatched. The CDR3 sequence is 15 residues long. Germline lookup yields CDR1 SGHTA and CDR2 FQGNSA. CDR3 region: CASSPRDRVAGELFF. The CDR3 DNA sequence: TGTGCCAGCAGCCCCCGGGACAGGGTCGCCGGGGAGCTGTTTTTT.

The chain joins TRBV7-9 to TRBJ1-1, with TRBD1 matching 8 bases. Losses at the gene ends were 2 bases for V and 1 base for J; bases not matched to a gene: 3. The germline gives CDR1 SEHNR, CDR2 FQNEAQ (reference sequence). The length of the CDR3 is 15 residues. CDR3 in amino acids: CASSLLGTGNTEAFF. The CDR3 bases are TGTGCCAGCAGCTTATTGGGGACAGGGAACACTGAAGCTTTCTTT.

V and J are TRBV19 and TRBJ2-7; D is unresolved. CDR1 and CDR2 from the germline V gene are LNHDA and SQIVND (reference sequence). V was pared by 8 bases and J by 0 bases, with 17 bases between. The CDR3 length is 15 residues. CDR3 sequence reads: CASRPLNGNSYEQYF. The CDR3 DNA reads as TGTGCCAGTCGACCACTAAACGGCAACTCCTACGAGCAGTACTTC.

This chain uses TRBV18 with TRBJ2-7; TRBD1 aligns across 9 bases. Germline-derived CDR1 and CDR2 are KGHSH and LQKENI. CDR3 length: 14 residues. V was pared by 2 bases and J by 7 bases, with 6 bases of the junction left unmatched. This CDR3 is CASSPVTGGREQYF. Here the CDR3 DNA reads TGTGCCAGCTCACCAGTGACAGGGGGGAGGGAGCAGTACTTC.

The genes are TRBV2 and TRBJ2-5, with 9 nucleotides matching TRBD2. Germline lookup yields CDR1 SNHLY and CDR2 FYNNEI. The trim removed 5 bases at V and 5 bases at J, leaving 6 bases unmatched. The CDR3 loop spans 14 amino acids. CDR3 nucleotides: TGTGCCAGCAGTAGGCGGGGGGGCCTGGAGACCCAGTACTTC. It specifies CASSRRGGLETQYF.

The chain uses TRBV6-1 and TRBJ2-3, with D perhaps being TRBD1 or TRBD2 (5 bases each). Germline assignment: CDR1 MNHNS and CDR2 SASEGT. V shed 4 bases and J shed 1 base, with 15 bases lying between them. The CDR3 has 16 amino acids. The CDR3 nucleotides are TGTGCCAGCAGTGGGGTGGCAGGGACCCGCACAGATACGCAGTATTTT. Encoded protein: CASSGVAGTRTDTQYF.

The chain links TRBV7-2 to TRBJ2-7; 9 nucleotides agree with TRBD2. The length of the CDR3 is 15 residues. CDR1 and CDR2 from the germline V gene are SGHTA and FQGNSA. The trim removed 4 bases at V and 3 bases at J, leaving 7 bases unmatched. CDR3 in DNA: TGTGCCAGCAGCTCCCGGGTAGCGGGGGACTACGAGCAGTACTTC. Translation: CASSSRVAGDYEQYF.

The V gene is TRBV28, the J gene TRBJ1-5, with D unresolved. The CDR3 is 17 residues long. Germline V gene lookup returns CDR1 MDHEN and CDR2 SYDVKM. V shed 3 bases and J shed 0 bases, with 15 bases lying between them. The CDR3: CASSFIPMRSSNQPQHF. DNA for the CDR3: TGTGCCAGCAGTTTCATCCCAATGAGGAGTAGCAATCAGCCCCAGCATTTT.